The 19 T cell receptor beta chains presented below share a single source sample, sequenced in a study of blood T cell repertoires in COVID-19. Assay: immunoSEQ multiplex PCR; the TCRdb copy retains only in-frame clones and omits some. The table shows fewer than 300,000 clones, with roughly 80% occurring only once. The sequenced material came from peripheral blood. These receptors originate from an older woman with active or convalescent COVID-19.

This rearrangement joins TRBV5-1 to TRBJ2-2, with TRBD2 matching over 8 bases. Germline loops: CDR1 SGHRS, CDR2 YFSETQ. The V segment lost 4 bases and the J segment 5 bases; nucleotides outside the gene matches: 13. The CDR3 loop spans 17 amino acids. CDR3 loop: CASSRGGALSGTGELFF. The CDR3 DNA reads TGCGCCAGCAGCCGGGGGGGCGCTCTATCAGGGACCGGGGAGCTGTTTTTT.

V and J are TRBV19 and TRBJ1-2, with unresolved D. Germline loops: CDR1 LNHDA, CDR2 SQIVND (reference sequence). V was trimmed by 2 bases and J by 5 bases, leaving 9 bases between them. This CDR3 has 13 amino acids. This CDR3 is CASSIWASYGYTF. Here the CDR3 DNA reads TGTGCCAGTAGTATATGGGCGAGTTATGGCTACACCTTC.

V is TRBV5-1 and J is TRBJ1-1; possible D gene TRBD1, 6 bases. The CDR3 sequence is 15 residues long. V was pared by 4 bases and J by 4 bases, with 17 bases between. Germline assignment: CDR1 SGHRS and CDR2 YFSETQ. This chain's CDR3 is CASSGTGFKGTEAFF. CDR3 bases: TGCGCCAGCAGCGGAACAGGGTTTAAGGGCACTGAAGCTTTCTTT.

V and J are TRBV28 and TRBJ2-1; D perhaps matches TRBD1 (5 bases). Looked up from germline, CDR1 is MDHEN and CDR2 is SYDVKM. The CDR3 extends over 15 amino acids. Trimming left V 3 bases short and J 9 bases short, with 18 bases between. The CDR3 DNA sequence: TGTGCCAGCAGTTTTTTAAGGGGTTTGATCAGTGAGCAGTTCTTC. Protein product: CASSFLRGLISEQFF.

The chain uses TRBV12-3 or TRBV12-4 and TRBJ1-1; D remains ambiguous. There are 13 residues in the CDR3. V was shortened by 6 bases and J by 3 bases, with 11 bases between the two germline ends. This CDR3 reads CASRVSSHTEAFF. The CDR3 DNA is TGTGCCAGCAGAGTAAGCTCACACACTGAAGCTTTCTTT.

The V and J genes are TRBV19 and TRBJ1-5; D is ambiguous. The CDR3 is made up of 16 amino acids. The V end lost 3 bases, the J end lost 1 base, and 13 bases lay between the germline ends. In germline, CDR1 is LNHDA, CDR2 SQIVND (reference sequence). The CDR3 nucleotides are TGTGCCAGTAGTATGTTTCAGGTTAGGAGCAATCAGCCCCAGCATTTT. Translating gives CASSMFQVRSNQPQHF.

This clone was detected many times. The gene calls are TRBV10-3 and TRBJ2-2; 8 bases are shared with TRBD2. The CDR3 has 15 residues. With V trimmed by 4 bases and J by 7 bases, 8 bases remained unmatched. Germline V lookup: CDR1 ENHRY, CDR2 SYGVKD. The CDR3 region has the DNA TGTGCCATCAGTGGACCGACTAGCGAGGGCGGGGAGCTGTTTTTT. Translated: CAISGPTSEGGELFF.

The chain recombines TRBV5-5 with TRBJ2-1; 11 nucleotides align to TRBD2. Per the germline V gene, CDR1 is SGHKS and CDR2 is YYEKEE (reference sequence). V lost 4 bases and J lost 10; bases outside the gene matches: 10. The CDR3 is made up of 15 amino acids. CDR3 in amino acids: CASSRTSGRREEQFF. CDR3 DNA sequence: TGTGCCAGCAGCAGAACTAGCGGGAGAAGGGAAGAGCAGTTCTTC.

This chain joins TRBV5-1 and TRBJ2-3; D is perhaps TRBD1 (6 bases). This CDR3 contains 14 residues. V was shortened by 0 bases and J by 4 bases, with 9 bases between the two germline ends. Germline values: CDR1 SGHRS, CDR2 YFSETQ. DNA of the CDR3: TGCGCCAGCAGCTTGGAACAGGGAGCAGATACGCAGTATTTT. Amino acid sequence: CASSLEQGADTQYF. Supplemented by reference TRBV5-1 and TRBJ2-3, the full variable domain reads KAGVTQTPRYLIKTRGQQVTLSCSPISGHRSVSWYQQTPGQGLQFLFEYFSETQRNKGNFPGRFSGRQFSNSRSEMNVSTLELGDSALYLCASSLEQGADTQYFGPGTRLTVL.

This chain's CDR3 is CATRTGGARGTQYF. DNA of the CDR3: TGTGCCACCCGGACGGGCGGGGCAAGAGGGACCCAGTACTTC. This rearrangement joins TRBV6-5 to TRBJ2-5; maybe TRBD2 (6 bases). The CDR3 contains 14 residues. CDR1 is MNHEY and CDR2 is SVGAGI in the germline V gene. Trimming pared 10 bases from V and 7 bases from J, leaving 22 bases between.

J is TRBJ2-5 and V is TRBV7-7, with D maybe TRBD1 (6 bases). Trimming stripped 1 base from V and 9 bases from J, with 18 bases between. There are 15 residues in the CDR3. The germline CDR1 and CDR2 sequences are SSHAT and FNYEAQ (reference sequence). The CDR3 sequence: CASSLERDNLPAQYF. Written as DNA, the CDR3 is TGTGCCAGCAGCTTAGAGAGGGACAACTTACCGGCCCAGTACTTC.

The chain uses TRBV19 and TRBJ1-3, with D possibly being TRBD1 (5 bases). Germline values: CDR1 LNHDA, CDR2 SQIVND (reference sequence). The CDR3 is 15 amino acids. V was clipped by 5 bases and J by 3 bases, with 14 bases between them. CDR3 nucleotides: TGTGCCAGTAGTGAACAGGCTCTCGGTGGAAACACCATATATTTT. Translating gives CASSEQALGGNTIYF. Using reference TRBV19 and TRBJ1-3 for the parts outside the CDR3, the full variable domain is DGGITQSPKYLFRKEGQNVTLSCEQNLNHDAMYWYRQDPGQGLRLIYYSQIVNDFQKGDIAEGYSVSREKKESFPLTVTSAQKNPTAFYLCASSEQALGGNTIYFGEGSWLTVV.

The V call is TRBV14, the J call TRBJ2-1; D possibly corresponds to TRBD1 (5 bases). The germline V gene has CDR1 SGHDN and CDR2 FVKESK. V was trimmed by 4 bases and J by 12 bases, leaving 13 bases between them. The length of the CDR3 is 12 residues. DNA for the CDR3: TGTGCCAGCAGCCCTGGGTCTAGGGGGCAGTTCTTC. It encodes CASSPGSRGQFF.

V gene TRBV28 combines with J gene TRBJ2-7, with 7 bases identical to TRBD1. V lost 5 bases and J lost 2; bases outside the gene matches: 30. The length of the CDR3 is 22 residues. CDR1 and CDR2 (germline): MDHEN, SYDVKM. The CDR3, as DNA: TGTGCCAGCAGTAACAGGGGATGGGAACCGGGCCCCGACCGTCTTATCCCCTACGAGCAGTACTTC. Translated, it gives CASSNRGWEPGPDRLIPYEQYF.

V is TRBV28 and J is TRBJ1-2, with D perhaps TRBD1 (5 bases). Germline V gene sequence: CDR1 MDHEN, CDR2 SYDVKM. Trimming shortened V by 8 bases and J by 0 bases, and 10 bases separated the two germline ends. There are 13 residues in the CDR3. CDR3 loop: CASVTGANYGYTF. The CDR3 DNA follows: TGTGCCAGCGTTACGGGGGCTAACTATGGCTACACCTTC.

The chain carries TRBV10-1 and TRBJ1-3, with TRBD1 identical over 9 bases. The J segment lost 0 bases and the V segment lost 10 bases, leaving 16 bases of the junction unmatched. CDR3 length: 18 residues. Germline assignment: CDR1 WNHNN and CDR2 SYGVQD (reference sequence). CDR3 nucleotides: TGCGCCACCAAGAGGGACAGGGCCTGTCCCATCTCTGGAAACACCATATATTTT. It translates to CATKRDRACPISGNTIYF.

The chain combines TRBV5-8 with TRBJ1-5; D perhaps matches TRBD1 (6 bases). The V end lost 4 bases, the J end lost 11 bases, and 19 bases lay between the germline ends. The CDR3 runs to 14 residues. Germline loops: CDR1 SGHTS, CDR2 YDEGEE. DNA for the CDR3: TGTGCCAGCAGCACAGGGACGGGGGGAGCGGCCCAGCATTTT. As protein: CASSTGTGGAAQHF.

A word on this clone: This specimen includes other DNA sequences encoding the same CDR3. The rearrangement joins TRBV5-1 to TRBJ2-2; TRBD2 agrees at 11 bases. After removal of 4 bases from V and 1 base from J, the junction contained 0 bases not matched to a gene. The CDR3 is 15 amino acids. Germline CDR1 and CDR2: SGHRS and YFSETQ. DNA of the CDR3: TGCGCCAGCAGCCTAGCGGGGGGGAACACCGGGGAGCTGTTTTTT. It encodes CASSLAGGNTGELFF.

The V gene is TRBV7-2, the J gene TRBJ1-2; D is ambiguous. Trimming shortened V by 4 bases and J by 2 bases, and 8 bases separated the two germline ends. The CDR3 has 13 residues. Germline V lookup: CDR1 SGHTA, CDR2 FQGNSA. The chain's CDR3 is CASSSQANYGYTF. CDR3 DNA: TGTGCCAGCAGCTCCCAGGCCAACTATGGCTACACCTTC.